Presented here are 19 T cell receptor beta chains from one specimen sequenced in a study of T cells in Graves' hyperthyroidism and ophthalmopathy. RNA transcripts served as the template for amplifying TCR beta CDR3 regions. In the first-round RT-PCR of the TCR CDR3, the HTBI primer set was used. One entry per CDR3 protein results from TCRdb running MiXCR on the multiplex PCR reads. Among about 200,000 distinct CDR3 sequences listed, 17% were seen once. Sample: blood. These receptors originate from a woman aged 45-65 years with Graves' hyperthyroidism.

This chain links TRBV6-6 with TRBJ2-7, with D possibly matching TRBD2 (6 bases). CDR3 length equals 15 residues. V was trimmed by 0 bases and J by 0 bases, leaving 9 bases between them. Germline V gene sequence: CDR1 MNHNY, CDR2 SVGAGI (reference sequence). The CDR3: CASSYSTGSSYEQYF. The DNA of the CDR3 is TGTGCCAGCAGTTACTCGACCGGGAGCTCCTACGAGCAGTACTTC.

This chain uses TRBV5-5 with TRBJ2-3, with a weak D call TRBD2 (7 bases). This CDR3 region has 17 residues. Germline V CDR1 and CDR2: SGHKS, YYEKEE (reference sequence). Trimming stripped 2 bases from V and 3 bases from J, with 19 bases between. CDR3 nucleotides: TGTGCCAGCAGCTTTATCTGGGGGGGCCAAGGAACAGATACGCAGTATTTT. Its translation is CASSFIWGGQGTDTQYF.

The chain combines TRBV10-1 with TRBJ2-7; D is ambiguous. V dropped 0 bases and J dropped 9 bases, with 12 bases sitting between them. CDR1 and CDR2 (germline): WNHNN, SYGVQD (reference sequence). The CDR3 has 13 amino acids. CDR3 nucleotide sequence: TGCGCCAGCAGTGAGTCGGGTAGTAGTGTGCAGTACTTC. Amino acids: CASSESGSSVQYF.

Concerning this clonotype: A much larger clone lies one base from this, so it may be a read error. This sequence joins TRBV3-1 and TRBJ2-1, with 10 bases matching TRBD1. Germline-derived CDR1 and CDR2 are LGHDT and YNNKEL (reference sequence). The CDR3 length is 15 residues. V shed 1 base and J 9 bases; nucleotides not matched to a gene: 6. Written as DNA, the CDR3 is TGTGCCAGCAGCCAAGGACAGGGGGCGGTGGGTGAGCAGTTCTTC. It translates to CASSQGQGAVGEQFF.

Many counts were recorded for this clonotype. The chain recombines TRBV6-1 with TRBJ2-7, with D unclear. Germline CDR1 reads MNHNS; CDR2 reads SASEGT. Trimming removed 6 bases at V and 6 bases at J, with 18 bases between. The CDR3 spans 14 residues. The CDR3, as DNA: TGTGCCAGCAGACCTCCGACAAGGGTCTTCGAGCAGTACTTC. Its protein product is CASRPPTRVFEQYF.

The sample holds many counts of this clonotype. The chain recombines TRBV7-8 with TRBJ2-3, with unresolved D. From germline, CDR1 is SGHVS and CDR2 FQNEAQ. CDR3 size: 15 residues. Trimming removed 1 base from V and 2 bases from J, with 10 bases in between. CDR3 in DNA: TGTGCCAGCAGCTTAGGGTACGGCAACACAGATACGCAGTATTTT. This codes for CASSLGYGNTDTQYF.

In its sample, this clonotype was seen many times. This rearrangement joins TRBV30 to TRBJ1-2; D gene uncertain. The germline V gene has CDR1 GTSNPN and CDR2 SVGIG (reference sequence). The V gene lost 4 bases and the J gene lost 8 bases, with 11 bases spanning the gap. This CDR3 has 11 residues. DNA for the CDR3: TGTGCCTGGATGGGTATAGCGGGCTACACCTTC. Translating it yields CAWMGIAGYTF.

This clonotype appeared a few times. Possible read error: a much larger clone is one base away. J is TRBJ2-7 and V is TRBV24-1; D possibly corresponds to TRBD1 (7 bases). The germline V and J ends were trimmed by 3 bases and 5 bases, with 13 bases remaining between them. Germline V CDR1 and CDR2: KGHDR, SFDVKD. There are 14 residues in the CDR3. Written as DNA, the CDR3 is TGTGCCACCAGTGATCGGAGGGGGCAGGACGAGCAGTACTTC. This encodes CATSDRRGQDEQYF.

V gene TRBV3-1 combines with J gene TRBJ2-4; the match to TRBD2 covers 8 bases. V dropped 5 bases and J dropped 7; count of bases not matched to a gene: 7. This CDR3 region has 14 residues. Looked up from germline, CDR1 is LGHDT and CDR2 is YNNKEL (reference sequence). The CDR3 reads CASSWTSRGNIQYF. CDR3 coding DNA: TGTGCCAGCAGCTGGACTAGCCGGGGGAACATTCAGTACTTC.

This clonotype has ten or more counts. This sequence joins TRBV24-1 and TRBJ2-3, with D tentatively TRBD2 (5 bases). The CDR3 runs 15 residues. V was cut by 6 bases and J by 2 bases, with 14 bases left in between. The germline gives CDR1 KGHDR, CDR2 SFDVKD. The CDR3 region is CATSRAGRNTDTQYF. In DNA, the CDR3 is TGTGCCACCAGTCGTGCGGGCCGTAACACAGATACGCAGTATTTT.

The chain couples TRBV20-1 to TRBJ2-5; 7 bases match TRBD2. The V gene end was trimmed by 1 base and the J gene end by 5 bases; junction bases not matched to a gene: 10. Germline V CDR1 and CDR2: DFQATT, SNEGSKA (reference sequence). This CDR3 spans 15 amino acids. The chain's CDR3 is CSARGPGFGGETQYF. In DNA form, the CDR3 reads TGCAGTGCTAGAGGGCCGGGGTTCGGGGGGGAGACCCAGTACTTC.

The J gene is TRBJ1-2, the V gene TRBV19; D is perhaps TRBD1 (5 bases). Trimming pared 9 bases from V and 5 bases from J, leaving 25 bases between. The CDR3 runs to 16 residues. The germline V gene encodes CDR1 LNHDA and CDR2 SQIVND (reference sequence). CDR3 sequence reads: CASEDDPGSWGYGYTF. The CDR3 DNA reads as TGTGCCAGCGAAGACGACCCGGGATCTTGGGGGTATGGCTACACCTTC.

This clonotype was detected only a few times. The chain employs TRBV12-3 or TRBV12-4 and TRBJ2-2, with 8 bases matching TRBD1. There are 15 residues in the CDR3. With 5 bases clipped from V and 5 bases from J, the junction kept 7 bases outside the gene matches. Here the CDR3 reads CASSDRTGITGELFF. In DNA, the CDR3 is TGTGCCAGCAGTGATCGGACAGGGATTACCGGGGAGCTGTTTTTT.

This clonotype was recorded a few times. This chain joins TRBV19 and TRBJ2-1, with 8 bases that match TRBD2. The CDR3 has 15 amino acids. Germline CDR1 and CDR2: LNHDA and SQIVND (reference sequence). Trimming took 3 bases from V and 2 from J; bases not matched to a gene: 3. The DNA of the CDR3 is TGTGCCAGTAGTATCGCGGGAGGTCCCTACAATGAGCAGTTCTTC. Protein sequence: CASSIAGGPYNEQFF.

Turning to this clonotype: It may be a read error: a sequence one base away is much more abundant. The CDR3 DNA reads as TGTGCCAGCAGCTCCTGGACAGGGAATCCCTACGAGCAGTTCTTC. Translation gives CASSSWTGNPYEQFF. The genes are TRBV7-9 and TRBJ2-1; 8 nucleotides match TRBD1. Germline-derived CDR1 and CDR2 are SEHNR and FQNEAQ (reference sequence). The V segment lost 4 bases and the J segment 10 bases; nucleotides outside the gene matches: 12. The CDR3 extends over 15 amino acids.

The chain has TRBV3-1 and TRBJ2-1, with D maybe TRBD2 (7 bases). V was clipped by 4 bases and J by 6 bases, with 13 bases between them. CDR1 LGHDT and CDR2 YNNKEL come from the germline V gene (reference sequence). This CDR3 comprises 14 residues. The CDR3 bases are TGTGCCAGCAGCCCTCGAGGGGGGGGCAATGAGCAGTTCTTC. Encoded protein: CASSPRGGGNEQFF.

This clonotype was seen a single time. Possible read error: a much larger clone is one base away. The V call is TRBV29-1, the J call TRBJ1-5; 7 positions agree with TRBD1. Germline CDR1 and CDR2: SQVTM and ANQGSEA. The ends lost 6 bases at V and 6 bases at J; junction bases unmatched: 8. The CDR3 totals 13 residues. CDR3 loop: CSVATGRSQPQHF. The CDR3, as DNA: TGCAGCGTGGCGACAGGGCGCAGTCAGCCCCAGCATTTT.

This clonotype has a count of ten or more. The V call is TRBV28, the J call TRBJ2-7; perhaps TRBD2 as D (6 bases). The CDR3 covers 14 residues. The germline V and J ends were trimmed by 6 bases and 0 bases, with 12 bases remaining between them. Germline V gene data show CDR1 as MDHEN and CDR2 as SYDVKM. CDR3 region: CASRTAGASYEQYF. As DNA, the CDR3 is TGTGCCAGCAGGACAGCGGGCGCCTCCTACGAGCAGTACTTC.

In this sample, this clonotype turned up many times. The J gene is TRBJ2-1, the V gene TRBV12-3 or TRBV12-4; D gene unclear. CDR3 length equals 13 residues. The germline V and J ends were trimmed by 2 bases and 7 bases, with 9 bases remaining between them. CDR3 nucleotide sequence: TGTGCCAGCAGTTTAAGATCCCGGAATGAGCAGTTCTTC. This sequence encodes CASSLRSRNEQFF.